These 21 T cell receptor beta chains were sequenced from one sample in a study of blood T cells in healthy people across ages. A second PCR of roughly 7 to 11 cycles used a sample-barcoded 5' primer and a J-beta primer mix. TCRdb reprocessed the 5' RACE reads with MiXCR, giving one entry per CDR3 protein. The repertoire holds fewer than 1,000,000 distinct CDR3 sequences, with about 42% as singletons. Sequenced material: blood. Every receptor here comes from a man older than 75 in good health.

The chain links TRBV6-2 or TRBV6-3 to TRBJ2-1, with TRBD1 identical over 7 bases. The CDR3 runs 14 residues. Germline-derived CDR1 and CDR2 are MNHEY and SVGEGT. After removal of 7 bases from V and 4 bases from J, the junction contained 7 bases not matched to a gene. CDR3 protein: CASTGDSKYNEQFF. In DNA form, the CDR3 reads TGTGCCAGCACCGGGGACAGCAAATACAATGAGCAGTTCTTC.

This clonotype came up many times. V is TRBV20-1 and J is TRBJ1-6, with 9 nucleotides matching TRBD1. Germline V gene lookup returns CDR1 DFQATT and CDR2 SNEGSKA (reference sequence). The CDR3 is 15 residues long. With V trimmed by 1 base and J by 9 bases, 7 bases remained unmatched. Written as DNA, the CDR3 is TGCAGTGCTAGAGCTCCGGGACAGGGTTTTTCACCCCTCCACTTT. Translating it yields CSARAPGQGFSPLHF.

This clonotype showed up just a few times. V usage is TRBV20-1 and J usage is TRBJ2-1; 13 nucleotides align to TRBD2. J was trimmed by 7 bases and V by 4 bases; bases with no gene match: 16. CDR1 is DFQATT and CDR2 is SNEGSKA in the germline V gene (reference sequence). CDR3 length: 18 amino acids. The CDR3 region has the DNA TGCAGTGCTACTTCGGGACTAGCGGGAAGGTCCCTGCTTAATGAGCAGTTCTTC. Its protein is CSATSGLAGRSLLNEQFF.

As concerns this clonotype: A clone one base away is much larger, so this may be a read error. The chain uses TRBV20-1 and TRBJ2-1; no definite D call. Trimming stripped 6 bases from V and 1 base from J, with 10 bases between. Per the germline V gene, CDR1 is DFQATT and CDR2 is SNEGSKA (reference sequence). The CDR3 extends over 13 amino acids. The CDR3 sequence: CSAERNSYNEQFF. For the CDR3, the DNA is TGCAGTGCCGAAAGGAATTCCTACAATGAGCAGTTCTTC.

This chain uses TRBV11-2 with TRBJ2-3; D remains unclear. V was trimmed by 5 bases and J by 1 base, leaving 13 bases between them. Germline values: CDR1 SGHAT, CDR2 FQNNGV. The CDR3 has 15 residues. This chain's CDR3 is CASSALLARTDTQYF. The CDR3 nucleotides read TGTGCCAGCAGCGCCCTCTTAGCTCGCACAGATACGCAGTATTTT.

This clonotype came up a few times. This may arise from a read error, as a much more abundant clone is one base away. CDR3 sequence: CASSLAGHQETQYF. The CDR3, as DNA: TGCGCCAGCAGCCTAGCGGGGCACCAAGAGACCCAGTACTTC. The rearrangement links TRBV5-1 to TRBJ2-5; 9 bases are shared with TRBD2. The V and J ends lost 4 bases and 0 bases, in that order; junction bases with no gene match: 1. The CDR3 is 14 residues long. The germline V gene has CDR1 SGHRS and CDR2 YFSETQ.

This clonotype came up a few times. The genes are TRBV12-3 or TRBV12-4 and TRBJ2-3; 7 positions agree with TRBD2. Trimming at V came to 5 bases and at J to 3 bases, leaving 8 bases not matched to a gene. The length of the CDR3 is 15 residues. Here the CDR3 DNA reads TGTGCCAGCAGTCGGGCGGGGGTGGGTACAGATACGCAGTATTTT. This translates into CASSRAGVGTDTQYF.

For this clonotype: This clone may be a read error of a much larger clone one base away. This chain links TRBV7-2 with TRBJ2-5; the D gene is possibly TRBD2 (5 bases). Germline V gene lookup returns CDR1 SGHTA and CDR2 FQGNSA. With 5 bases removed from V and 11 bases from J, the gap between germline ends came to 24 bases. CDR3 size: 15 residues. Here the CDR3 DNA reads TGTGCCAGCAGCCAGGACCCCGGAGGACCTGGTGAGCAGTACTTC. Translated: CASSQDPGGPGEQYF. Full variable domain (remainder filled in from reference TRBV7-2 and TRBJ2-5): GAGVSQSPSNKVTEKGKDVELRCDPISGHTALYWYRQSLGQGLEFLIYFQGNSAPDKSGLPSDRFSAERTGGSVSTLTIQRTQQEDSAVYLCASSQDPGGPGEQYFGPGTRLLVL.

The V and J genes are TRBV3-1 and TRBJ2-1; 11 bases agree with TRBD2. Per germline, CDR1 LGHDT and CDR2 YNNKEL (reference sequence). This CDR3 contains 15 residues. Unmatched junction bases numbered 5, after V lost 4 bases and J lost 6 bases. The CDR3 loop is CASSLGTSGCNEQFF. The CDR3 DNA follows: TGTGCCAGCAGCCTCGGGACTAGCGGTTGCAATGAGCAGTTCTTC.

The rearrangement links TRBV4-1 to TRBJ2-7, with 8 positions matching TRBD1. This CDR3 is 15 amino acids long. From germline, CDR1 is MGHRA and CDR2 YSYEKL. V lost 3 bases, J lost 0 bases, and 4 bases stayed unmatched. CDR3 sequence: CASSQTGDHSYEQYF. The CDR3 DNA is TGCGCCAGCAGCCAGACAGGGGACCACTCCTACGAGCAGTACTTC.

The chain recombines TRBV5-8 with TRBJ2-3; no definite D call. The V and J ends lost 1 base and 4 bases respectively, with 4 bases between them. Germline V gene lookup returns CDR1 SGHTS and CDR2 YDEGEE. This CDR3 region has 12 residues. This CDR3 reads CASSLNSDTQYF. CDR3 sequence (DNA): TGTGCCAGCAGCTTGAATTCAGATACGCAGTATTTT.

The CDR3 is CSAITRDKSYEQYF. For the CDR3, the DNA is TGCAGCGCCATTACCCGGGACAAGTCCTACGAGCAGTACTTC. This rearrangement joins TRBV29-1 to TRBJ2-7, with a tentative D call TRBD1 (6 bases). The CDR3 contains 14 residues. Trimming cost V 7 bases and J 1 base, with 17 bases left between them. Germline CDR1 and CDR2: SQVTM and ANQGSEA.

The V gene is TRBV29-1, the J gene TRBJ2-6; D remains unclear. V was shortened by 4 bases and J by 0 bases, with 4 bases between the two germline ends. Germline V lookup: CDR1 SQVTM, CDR2 ANQGSEA. The length of the CDR3 is 13 residues. The CDR3 DNA reads as TGCAGCGTTGCTCTCTCTGGGGCCAACGTCCTGACTTTC. It translates to CSVALSGANVLTF.

A note on this clonotype: A read error may produce the germline difference seen at one junction end. This chain uses TRBV5-6 with TRBJ2-5; D may be TRBD1 (5 bases). Germline V gives CDR1 SGHDT, CDR2 YYEEEE. The CDR3 loop spans 15 amino acids. CDR3 coding DNA: TGTGCCAGCAGCTCCCTTGGGGCAGATCAAGAGACCCAGTATTTC. It specifies CASSSLGADQETQYF.

The chain joins TRBV29-1 to TRBJ1-3; D uncertain. V dropped 4 bases and J dropped 4 bases, with 11 bases sitting between them. CDR1 and CDR2 from the germline V gene are SQVTM and ANQGSEA. The CDR3 has 13 residues. CDR3 amino acids: CSVALSGGNTIYF. In DNA form, the CDR3 reads TGCAGCGTTGCATTATCGGGCGGAAACACCATATATTTT.

The V call is TRBV30, the J call TRBJ1-1, with TRBD1 matching over 10 bases. V was pared by 8 bases and J by 0 bases, with 3 bases of the junction left unmatched. Germline CDR1 GTSNPN, CDR2 SVGIG (reference sequence). This CDR3 is built from 13 residues. CDR3 sequence: CAGTGDMNTEAFF. CDR3 DNA sequence: TGTGCCGGGACAGGGGACATGAACACTGAAGCTTTCTTT.

The chain is built from TRBV30 and TRBJ1-2, with D unclear. Germline V gene data show CDR1 as GTSNPN and CDR2 as SVGIG (reference sequence). The CDR3 is 13 residues long. Trimming took 5 bases from V and 6 from J, leaving 16 bases between them. In DNA, the CDR3 is TGTGCCTGGTCAAGACGGTTCGACCATGGCTACACCTTC. Amino acid sequence: CAWSRRFDHGYTF. Drawing the rest from reference TRBV30 and TRBJ1-2, the complete variable domain is SQTIHQWPATLVQPVGSPLSLECTVEGTSNPNLYWYRQAAGRGLQLLFYSVGIGQISSEVPQNLSASRPQDRQFILSSKKLLLSDSGFYLCAWSRRFDHGYTFGSGTRLTVV.

This clonotype has ten or more counts. V is TRBV10-3 and J is TRBJ2-1; 9 bases align to TRBD2. The CDR3 has 15 amino acids. With V trimmed by 0 bases and J by 8 bases, 5 bases remained unmatched. CDR1 ENHRY and CDR2 SYGVKD come from the germline V gene. CDR3 loop: CAISESSGRRDEQFF. The CDR3 DNA is TGTGCCATCAGTGAGTCTAGCGGGAGAAGGGATGAGCAGTTCTTC.

This clonotype was seen many times. J is TRBJ2-1 and V is TRBV20-1; 7 nucleotides match TRBD1. The CDR3 loop spans 12 amino acids. Germline-derived CDR1 and CDR2 are DFQATT and SNEGSKA (reference sequence). CDR3 nucleotide sequence: TGCGGTCCTGAGGGACAGAGAGATGAGCAGTTCTTC. Its translation is CGPEGQRDEQFF.

Worth noting for this clonotype: This may come from a read error, since a much larger clone is one base off. The CDR3 DNA sequence: TGTGCCAGCAGTACTAGCGGGAGAGGGAATGAGCAGTACTTC. Translating gives CASSTSGRGNEQYF. This sequence joins TRBV25-1 and TRBJ2-1; TRBD2 matches at 11 bases. The J call is in doubt because the DNA end fits TRBJ2-7 better. Germline V CDR1 and CDR2: MGHDK, SYGVNS. The CDR3 is 14 amino acids.

This clonotype was seen more than once but under ten times. V is TRBV24-1 and J is TRBJ2-1; D remains ambiguous. The CDR3 has 16 residues. V was cut by 3 bases and J by 6 bases, with 17 bases left in between. Germline CDR1 is KGHDR and CDR2 is SFDVKD. CDR3 sequence reads: CATSDPRAYRPNEQFF. CDR3 in DNA: TGTGCCACCAGTGATCCCCGGGCCTACAGACCCAATGAGCAGTTCTTC.